This T cell receptor beta chain was identified during a study of T cell responses to AZD1222 COVID-19 vaccine. Study-level points and caveats: Most donors were white British and more were female, and clonal diversity was possibly underestimated.

This table comes from immunoSEQ multiplex PCR, and its TCRdb copy is limited to in-frame clones, with some not included. The sample has about 77,000 clones; 92% are singletons. A remark on this clone: Its cognate antigen is unknown.

Germline V gives CDR1 MNHEY, CDR2 SMNVEV (reference sequence). Trimming removed 0 bases from V and 5 bases from J, with 14 bases in between. The CDR3 consists of 15 residues. The V call is TRBV27, the J call TRBJ2-7; D uncertain. The receptor was derived from an adult who received the AZD1222 COVID-19 vaccine. The material was peripheral blood, obtained 28 days after the second AZD1222 dose. This CDR3 reads CASSLSWATPNEQYF. As DNA, the CDR3 is TGTGCCAGCAGTTTATCCTGGGCTACTCCCAACGAGCAGTACTTC.